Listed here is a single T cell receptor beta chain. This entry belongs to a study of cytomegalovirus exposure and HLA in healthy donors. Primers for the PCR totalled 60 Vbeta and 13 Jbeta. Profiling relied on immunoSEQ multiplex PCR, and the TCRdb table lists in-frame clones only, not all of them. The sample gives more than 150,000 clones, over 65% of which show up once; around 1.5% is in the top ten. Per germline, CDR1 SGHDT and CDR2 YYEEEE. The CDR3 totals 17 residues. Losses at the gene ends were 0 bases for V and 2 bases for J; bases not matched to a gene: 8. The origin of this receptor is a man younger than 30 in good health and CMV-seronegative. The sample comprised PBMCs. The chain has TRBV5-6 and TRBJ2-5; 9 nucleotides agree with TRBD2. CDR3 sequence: CASSLGGSGRHQETQYF. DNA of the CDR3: TGTGCCAGCAGCTTGGGAGGTAGCGGGAGACATCAAGAGACCCAGTACTTC.